This TCR beta chain was identified in a study of blood T cell repertoires in COVID-19. Original data processing: Using reference gene primer amplification, nucleated cell counts were estimated. Sequenced by immunoSEQ multiplex PCR; TCRdb stores in-frame clones only, minus some. The V and J calls and clone size come from that table; D and trimming were worked out from the DNA. The table lists 40,000 to 50,000 clones, roughly nine tenths of them singletons. This study enrolled people aged roughly 18 to 89 from about two dozen US geographic areas. The sequence was collected from a woman aged 50 to 60 who had recovered from COVID-19. Sequences were obtained from PBMCs or T cells enriched from blood (not recorded which).

This chain's CDR3 is CASSLGQYQETQYF. CDR3 DNA: TGTGCCAGCAGCTTGGGACAGTACCAAGAGACCCAGTACTTC. The genes are TRBV5-4 and TRBJ2-5; tentative D call: TRBD1 (5 bases). Germline loops: CDR1 SGHNT, CDR2 YYREEE (reference sequence). Trimming took off 0 bases at V and 0 bases at J, with 6 bases between the two ends. This CDR3 comprises 14 residues.